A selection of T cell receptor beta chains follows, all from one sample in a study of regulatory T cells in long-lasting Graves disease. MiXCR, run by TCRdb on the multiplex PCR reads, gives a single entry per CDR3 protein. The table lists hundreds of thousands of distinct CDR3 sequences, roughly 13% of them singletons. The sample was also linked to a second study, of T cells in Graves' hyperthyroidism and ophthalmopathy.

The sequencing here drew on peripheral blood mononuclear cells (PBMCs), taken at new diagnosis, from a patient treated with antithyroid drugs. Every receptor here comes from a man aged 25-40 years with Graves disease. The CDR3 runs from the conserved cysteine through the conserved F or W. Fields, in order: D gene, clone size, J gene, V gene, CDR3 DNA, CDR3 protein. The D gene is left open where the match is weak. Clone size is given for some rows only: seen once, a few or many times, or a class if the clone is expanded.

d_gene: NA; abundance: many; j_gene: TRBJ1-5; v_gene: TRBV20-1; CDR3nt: TGCAGTGCTAGAGAGTCATGGGGACGAAGCAATCAGCCCCAGCATTTT; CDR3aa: CSARESWGRSNQPQHF
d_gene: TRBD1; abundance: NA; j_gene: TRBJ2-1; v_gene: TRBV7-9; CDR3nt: TGTGCCAGCAGCCACCCAGGGGGCCATGAGCAGTTCTTC; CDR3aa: CASSHPGGHEQFF
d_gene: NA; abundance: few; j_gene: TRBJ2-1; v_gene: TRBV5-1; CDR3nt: TGTGCCAGCAGCTTAGATCCAGAAAGCTCCTACAATGAGCATTTCTTC; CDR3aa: CASSLDPESSYNEHFF
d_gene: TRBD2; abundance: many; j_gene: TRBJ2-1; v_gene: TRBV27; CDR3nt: TGTGCCAGCAAGGGGACTAGCGGGGGTTACAATGAGCAGTTCTTC; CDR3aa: CASKGTSGGYNEQFF
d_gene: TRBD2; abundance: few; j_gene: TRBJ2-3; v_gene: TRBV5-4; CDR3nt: TGTGCCAGCAGCTTGGTGGGACTAGCGGGAGCAGATACGCAGTATTTT; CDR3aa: CASSLVGLAGADTQYF
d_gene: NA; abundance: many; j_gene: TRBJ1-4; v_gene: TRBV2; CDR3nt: TGTGCCAGCAGGCGGCACGAAAAACTGTTTTTT; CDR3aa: CASRRHEKLFF
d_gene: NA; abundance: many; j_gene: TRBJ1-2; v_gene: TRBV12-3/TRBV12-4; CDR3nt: TGTGCCAGCAGCCCCGACAGAGGGCCGTCCTATGGCTACACCTTC; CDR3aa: CASSPDRGPSYGYTF
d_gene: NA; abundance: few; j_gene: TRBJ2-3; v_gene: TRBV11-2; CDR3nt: TGTGCCAGCAGCCCCGGGATAGGGAGGCCGGATACGCAGTATTTT; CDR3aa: CASSPGIGRPDTQYF
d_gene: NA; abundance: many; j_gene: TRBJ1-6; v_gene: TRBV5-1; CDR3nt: TGCGCCAGCAGCCCGGGACCGAGTAATTCACCCCTCCACTTT; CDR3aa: CASSPGPSNSPLHF
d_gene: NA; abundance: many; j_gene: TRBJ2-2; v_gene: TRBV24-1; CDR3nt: TGTGCCACCAGTGCGGCGGAAACCGGGGAGCTGTTTTTT; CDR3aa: CATSAAETGELFF
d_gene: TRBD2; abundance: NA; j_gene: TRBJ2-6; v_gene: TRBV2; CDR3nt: TGTGCCAGCAGGCGGGAGAGCTCTGGGGCCAACGTCCTGACTTTC; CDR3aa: CASRRESSGANVLTF
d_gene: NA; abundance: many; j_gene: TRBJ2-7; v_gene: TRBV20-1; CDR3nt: TGCAGTGCCCTTTGGACAGATGCTGGCGAGCAGTACTTC; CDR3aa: CSALWTDAGEQYF
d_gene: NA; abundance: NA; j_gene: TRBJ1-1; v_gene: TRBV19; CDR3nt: TGTGCCAGTAGTGCCCCGGAGCCGAACACTGAAGCTTTCTTT; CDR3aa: CASSAPEPNTEAFF
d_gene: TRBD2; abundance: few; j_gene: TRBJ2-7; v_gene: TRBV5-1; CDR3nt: TGCGTCAGCAGACGGGGACTAGCGGGAGCTGGGGAGCAGTACTTC; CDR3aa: CVSRRGLAGAGEQYF
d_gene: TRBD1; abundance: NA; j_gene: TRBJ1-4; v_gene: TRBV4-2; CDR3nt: TGTGCCAGCAGCCCGGACAGGACTTATGAAAAACTGTTTTTT; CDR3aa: CASSPDRTYEKLFF
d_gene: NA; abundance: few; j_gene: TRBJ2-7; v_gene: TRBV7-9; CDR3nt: TGTGCCAGCAGCTTACGGTCGGGTTTCACCCACCCACAGGCCTACGAGCAGTACTTC; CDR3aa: CASSLRSGFTHPQAYEQYF
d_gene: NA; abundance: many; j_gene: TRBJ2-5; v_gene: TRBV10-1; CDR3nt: TGCGCCAGCAGTGAGTACTCGAGCGGCGCGAGAGAGACCCAGTACTTC; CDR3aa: CASSEYSSGARETQYF
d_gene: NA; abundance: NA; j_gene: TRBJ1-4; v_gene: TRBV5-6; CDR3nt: TGTGCCAGCAGCTTGGAAGGGGCGGGGGCTGAAAAACTGTTTTTT; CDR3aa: CASSLEGAGAEKLFF
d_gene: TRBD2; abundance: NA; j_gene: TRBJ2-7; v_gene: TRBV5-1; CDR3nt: TGTGCCAGCAGCCGCGGACTAGCGGGAGTTCACGACGAGCAGTACTTC; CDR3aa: CASSRGLAGVHDEQYF
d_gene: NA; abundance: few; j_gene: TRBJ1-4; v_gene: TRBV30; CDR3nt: TGTGCCTGGAGTGTCGGGCAGGGATCTGAAAAACTGTTTTTT; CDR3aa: CAWSVGQGSEKLFF
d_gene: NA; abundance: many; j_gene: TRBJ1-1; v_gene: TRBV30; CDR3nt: TGTGCCTGGAGTGTCGGTATTAGAGTTGAAGCTTTCTTT; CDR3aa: CAWSVGIRVEAFF
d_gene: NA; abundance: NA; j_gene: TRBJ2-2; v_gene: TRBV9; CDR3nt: TGTGCCAGCAGCGTAGGCGCCGATAGGGGGGTTATAACCGGGGAGCTGTTTTTT; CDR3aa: CASSVGADRGVITGELFF
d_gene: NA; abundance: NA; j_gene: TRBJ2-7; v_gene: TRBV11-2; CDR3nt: TGTGCCAGCAGCTTAGTTCCGTTCTCCTACGAGCAGTACTTC; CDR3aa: CASSLVPFSYEQYF
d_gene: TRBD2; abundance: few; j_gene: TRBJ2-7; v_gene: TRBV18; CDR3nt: TGTGCCAGCTCACCAGTTAGCGGGGTGAGCTCCTACGAGCAGTACTTC; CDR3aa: CASSPVSGVSSYEQYF
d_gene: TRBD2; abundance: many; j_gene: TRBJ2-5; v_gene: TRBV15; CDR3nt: TGTGCCACCAGCAGACCTAGCGGAAGAGAGACCCAGTACTTC; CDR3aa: CATSRPSGRETQYF
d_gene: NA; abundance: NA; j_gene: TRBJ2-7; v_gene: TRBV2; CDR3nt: TGTGCCAGCGGGACCAACTACGAGCAGTACTTC; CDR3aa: CASGTNYEQYF
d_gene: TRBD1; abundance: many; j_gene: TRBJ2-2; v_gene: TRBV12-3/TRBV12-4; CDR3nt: TGTGCCAGCAAGTTCCGGACAGGGGGCATCGGGGAGCTGTTTTTT; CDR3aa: CASKFRTGGIGELFF
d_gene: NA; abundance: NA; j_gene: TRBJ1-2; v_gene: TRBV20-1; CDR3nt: TGCAGTGCTAGAGATCTGGAGGAGAGCTATGGCTACACCTTC; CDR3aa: CSARDLEESYGYTF
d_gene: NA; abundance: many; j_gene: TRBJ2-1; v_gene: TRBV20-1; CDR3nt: TGCAGTGCTCCCCGGCGACTAGAGGGCGATGAGCAGTTCTTC; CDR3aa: CSAPRRLEGDEQFF
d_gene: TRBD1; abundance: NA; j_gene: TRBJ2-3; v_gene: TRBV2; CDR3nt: TGTGCCAGCAGTGAACAGGGGGCCCCCCCAGATATGCAGTATTTT; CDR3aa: CASSEQGAPPDMQYF
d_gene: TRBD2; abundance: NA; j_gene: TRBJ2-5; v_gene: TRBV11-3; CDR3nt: TGTGCCAGCAGCCTCCGCCCAGCGGGAGCGGCGGAGACCCAGTACTTC; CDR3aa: CASSLRPAGAAETQYF